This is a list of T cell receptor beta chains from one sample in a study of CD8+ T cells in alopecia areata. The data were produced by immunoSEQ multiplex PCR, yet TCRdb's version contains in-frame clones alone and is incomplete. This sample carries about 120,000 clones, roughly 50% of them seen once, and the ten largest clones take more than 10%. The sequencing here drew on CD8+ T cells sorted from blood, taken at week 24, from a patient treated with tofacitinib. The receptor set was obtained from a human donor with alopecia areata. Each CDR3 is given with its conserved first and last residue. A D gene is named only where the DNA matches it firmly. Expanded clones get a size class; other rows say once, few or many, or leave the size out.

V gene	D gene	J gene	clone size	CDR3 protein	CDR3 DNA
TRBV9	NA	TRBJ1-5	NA	CASSVGAGNQPQHF	TGTGCCAGCAGCGTGGGGGCTGGCAATCAGCCCCAGCATTTT
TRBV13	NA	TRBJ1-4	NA	CASSPTGDDEKLFF	TGTGCCAGCAGCCCCACCGGGGACGATGAAAAACTGTTTTTT
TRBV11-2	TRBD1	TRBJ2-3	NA	CASSLGWTGKNKEDTQYF	TGTGCCAGCAGCTTGGGCTGGACAGGGAAAAATAAAGAAGATACGCAGTATTTT
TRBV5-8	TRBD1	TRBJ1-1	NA	CASSFRGLGSEAFF	TGTGCCAGCAGCTTCAGGGGGCTAGGGTCTGAAGCTTTCTTT
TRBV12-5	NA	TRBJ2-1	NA	CASGNNEQFF	TGTGCTAGTGGGAACAATGAGCAGTTCTTC
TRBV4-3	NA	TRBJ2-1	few	CASSLHHEPTRFF	TGCGCCAGCAGCCTACACCATGAGCCTACGAGGTTCTTC
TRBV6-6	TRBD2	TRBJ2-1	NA	CASSYSAGGENEQFF	TGTGCCAGCAGTTATTCGGCGGGGGGGGAGAATGAGCAGTTCTTC
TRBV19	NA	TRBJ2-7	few	CATSRPASSYEQYF	TGTGCCACCTCCCGGCCGGCGTCATCCTACGAGCAGTACTTC
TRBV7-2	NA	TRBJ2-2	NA	CASSHLGEWERELFF	TGTGCCAGCAGCCACCTGGGCGAGTGGGAGAGGGAGCTGTTTTTT
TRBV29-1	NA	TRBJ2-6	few	CSVTDREAGANVLTF	TGCAGCGTTACCGACAGGGAGGCTGGGGCCAACGTCCTGACTTTC
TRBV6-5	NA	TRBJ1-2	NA	CASSYSWGGYTF	TGTGCCAGCAGTTACTCATGGGGTGGCTACACCTTC
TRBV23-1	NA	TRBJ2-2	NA	CASLQPRPGENGSAGELFF	TGCGCCAGCCTTCAACCCCGGCCAGGGGAAAATGGGAGCGCCGGGGAGCTGTTTTTT
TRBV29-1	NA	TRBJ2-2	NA	CSVEDRNVSPTGELFF	TGCAGCGTTGAAGATCGGAATGTTTCCCCCACCGGGGAGCTGTTTTTT